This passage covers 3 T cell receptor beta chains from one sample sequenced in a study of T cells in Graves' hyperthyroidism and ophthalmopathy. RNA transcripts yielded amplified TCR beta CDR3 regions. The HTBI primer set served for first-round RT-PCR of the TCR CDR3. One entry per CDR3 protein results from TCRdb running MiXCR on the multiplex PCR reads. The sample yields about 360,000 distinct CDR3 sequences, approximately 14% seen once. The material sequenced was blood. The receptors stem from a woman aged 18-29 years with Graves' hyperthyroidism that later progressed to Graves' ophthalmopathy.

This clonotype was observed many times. The chain's CDR3 is CASSSIAGGPNTGELFF. CDR3 nucleotide sequence: TGTGCCAGCAGCTCCATAGCGGGAGGGCCAAACACCGGGGAGCTGTTTTTT. The genes are TRBV7-9 and TRBJ2-2; 11 nucleotides align to TRBD2. The CDR3 totals 17 residues. V lost 4 bases, J lost 2 bases, and 6 bases stayed unmatched. From germline, CDR1 is SEHNR and CDR2 FQNEAQ (reference sequence).

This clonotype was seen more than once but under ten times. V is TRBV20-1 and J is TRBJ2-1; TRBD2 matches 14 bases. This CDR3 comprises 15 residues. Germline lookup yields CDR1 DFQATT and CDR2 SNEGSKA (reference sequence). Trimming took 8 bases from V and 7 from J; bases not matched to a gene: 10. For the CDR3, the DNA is TGCAGTACCGGGACTAGCGGGAGTAAGTTAAATGAGCAGTTCTTC. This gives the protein CSTGTSGSKLNEQFF.

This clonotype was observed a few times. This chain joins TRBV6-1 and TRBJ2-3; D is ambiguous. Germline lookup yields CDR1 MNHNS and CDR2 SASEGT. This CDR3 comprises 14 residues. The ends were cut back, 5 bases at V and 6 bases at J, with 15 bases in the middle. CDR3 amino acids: CASSLSTFGDTQYF. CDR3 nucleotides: TGTGCCAGCAGTTTATCTACGTTTGGCGATACGCAGTATTTT.